These 16 T cell receptor beta chains originate from one sample sequenced in a study of CD8 T cells in ankylosing spondylitis. TCRdb ran MiXCR on the 5' RACE reads and lists one entry per CDR3 protein. The sample contains under 150,000 distinct CDR3 sequences, 7.5% to 9.5% of which appear only once. Input material: synovial fluid, either unsorted or a sorted T cell fraction (not recorded which). All receptors derive from a male donor with ankylosing spondylitis.

There are many counts of this clonotype. This chain joins TRBV27 and TRBJ2-4, with a tentative D call TRBD2 (7 bases). Trimming cost V 3 bases and J 6 bases, with 12 bases left between them. The germline V gene encodes CDR1 MNHEY and CDR2 SMNVEV (reference sequence). The CDR3 sequence is 14 residues long. Here the CDR3 DNA reads TGTGCCAGCAGTTTCGGGGGGCTCGGAAACATTCAGTACTTC. Encoded protein: CASSFGGLGNIQYF.

V gene TRBV5-1 combines with J gene TRBJ1-1, with 10 bases aligning to TRBD1. In germline, CDR1 is SGHRS, CDR2 YFSETQ. J was trimmed by 3 bases and V by 1 base; bases with no gene match: 6. The length of the CDR3 is 16 residues. Written as DNA, the CDR3 is TGCGCCAGCAGCTTGTTGACAGGGGGCCTGGACACTGAAGCTTTCTTT. Encoded protein: CASSLLTGGLDTEAFF.

In this sample, this clonotype turned up many times. The chain combines TRBV7-2 with TRBJ1-1; 7 nucleotides match TRBD1. Losses at the gene ends were 6 bases for V and 0 bases for J; bases not matched to a gene: 7. Germline values: CDR1 SGHTA, CDR2 FQGNSA. The CDR3 loop spans 15 amino acids. The CDR3 spells CASRRQGGMNTEAFF. CDR3 nucleotides: TGTGCCAGCAGGCGACAGGGCGGCATGAACACTGAAGCTTTCTTT.

This clonotype was seen a handful of times. This chain links TRBV9 with TRBJ2-1, with 12 nucleotides matching TRBD2. V shed 4 bases and J 7 bases; nucleotides not matched to a gene: 9. The CDR3 extends over 16 amino acids. The germline CDR1 and CDR2 sequences are SGDLS and YYNGEE. The CDR3 region has the DNA TGTGCCAGCAGCCCCCGACTAGCGGGAGAATATAATGAGCAGTTCTTC. It specifies CASSPRLAGEYNEQFF.

This clonotype was counted many times. The chain employs TRBV11-2 and TRBJ2-5, with a weak D call TRBD1 (5 bases). The V and J ends lost 3 bases and 1 base respectively, with 9 bases between them. The CDR3 has 14 residues. The germline V gene has CDR1 SGHAT and CDR2 FQNNGV. CDR3 bases: TGTGCCAGCAGCTTGCGCAGGGCCCAAGAGACCCAGTACTTC. Its translation is CASSLRRAQETQYF.

This chain links TRBV23-1 with TRBJ2-2, with TRBD1 matching 8 bases. TRBV23-1 is sorted into the ORF group, with uncertain function. This CDR3 spans 17 amino acids. J lost 5 bases, V lost 3 bases, and 11 bases had no gene match. CDR3 in amino acids: CASSQVLTGVETGELFF. The CDR3 bases are TGCGCCAGCAGTCAGGTCCTGACAGGGGTCGAAACCGGGGAGCTGTTTTTT.

This clonotype was seen ten or more times. The rearrangement links TRBV19 to TRBJ1-1; D might be TRBD1 (5 bases). CDR1 is LNHDA and CDR2 is SQIVND in the germline V gene (reference sequence). The ends were cut back, 8 bases at V and 6 bases at J, with 22 bases in the middle. The CDR3 has 15 amino acids. CDR3 nucleotide sequence: TGTGCCAGTTTGAAGACAGAATGGGGTTTGGCTGAAGCTTTCTTT. Encoded protein: CASLKTEWGLAEAFF.

This clonotype was counted between two and nine times. The rearrangement uses TRBV10-3 and TRBJ2-2; a possible D gene is TRBD1 (5 bases). The CDR3 length is 14 residues. Germline V CDR1 and CDR2: ENHRY, SYGVKD. Trimming took 6 bases from V and 0 from J, leaving 8 bases between them. CDR3 loop: CAIRDTANTGELFF. The CDR3 nucleotides are TGTGCCATCAGGGACACAGCGAACACCGGGGAGCTGTTTTTT.

This clonotype was recorded many times. The chain recombines TRBV29-1 with TRBJ2-3, with D possibly being TRBD2 (7 bases). V gave up 6 bases and J gave up 1 base, with 11 bases separating them. The CDR3 contains 13 residues. Germline-derived CDR1 and CDR2 are SQVTM and ANQGSEA. DNA for the CDR3: TGCAGCGTGGGGGCGGGAGGCACAGATACGCAGTATTTT. Translation: CSVGAGGTDTQYF.

This clonotype was seen ten or more times. The chain joins TRBV7-2 to TRBJ2-1, with D tentatively TRBD2 (6 bases). The CDR3 loop spans 16 amino acids. The V end was cut by 2 bases, the J end by 4 bases, with 15 bases between. The germline V gene encodes CDR1 SGHTA and CDR2 FQGNSA. The CDR3 is CASSLRPGETYNEQFF. CDR3 bases: TGTGCCAGCAGCTTAAGACCGGGAGAAACTTACAATGAGCAGTTCTTC.

The chain is built from TRBV11-2 and TRBJ2-6; 11 bases map to TRBD1. In germline, CDR1 is SGHAT, CDR2 FQNNGV. The CDR3 consists of 20 residues. The V and J ends lost 2 bases and 1 base, in that order; junction bases with no gene match: 10. The DNA of the CDR3 is TGTGCCAGCAGCTTAAGGGCCCCAGGACAGGGGGCGTCTGGGGCCAACGTCCTGACTTTC. Amino acids: CASSLRAPGQGASGANVLTF.

The chain is built from TRBV20-1 and TRBJ2-1; possibly TRBD1 or TRBD2 for D (5 bases each). This CDR3 spans 14 amino acids. V lost 2 bases to trimming and J lost 2 bases, with 10 bases between them. CDR1 and CDR2 from the germline V gene are DFQATT and SNEGSKA (reference sequence). The CDR3: CSARRDPPYNEQFF. Written as DNA, the CDR3 is TGCAGTGCTAGAAGGGACCCGCCCTACAATGAGCAGTTCTTC.

This clonotype was counted between two and nine times. The chain has TRBV27 and TRBJ2-3; D unresolved. There are 14 residues in the CDR3. Between the trimmed V and J ends, which lost 0 bases and 2 bases, there was a span of 6 bases. From germline, CDR1 is MNHEY and CDR2 SMNVEV (reference sequence). CDR3 DNA sequence: TGTGCCAGCAGTTTATCCCCCACCACAGATACGCAGTATTTT. Translation gives CASSLSPTTDTQYF.

This clonotype was seen many times. The chain uses TRBV5-1 and TRBJ2-5; TRBD1 agrees at 7 bases. The V gene end was trimmed by 6 bases and the J gene end by 3 bases; junction bases not matched to a gene: 11. The V gene's germline CDR1 is SGHRS and CDR2 YFSETQ. This CDR3 region has 15 residues. The CDR3 sequence is CASTPRVGGKETQYF. Here the CDR3 DNA reads TGCGCCAGCACTCCCCGGGTAGGGGGCAAAGAGACCCAGTACTTC.

This clonotype has a count of ten or more. This chain links TRBV5-1 with TRBJ1-1; D not certain. Germline V gene data show CDR1 as SGHRS and CDR2 as YFSETQ. The germline V and J ends were trimmed by 0 bases and 5 bases, with 5 bases remaining between them. The CDR3 is 12 residues long. The CDR3 bases are TGCGCCAGCAGCTTGGGGGTGACTGAAGCTTTCTTT. Encoded protein: CASSLGVTEAFF. The full variable domain, completed using reference TRBV5-1 and TRBJ1-1, is KAGVTQTPRYLIKTRGQQVTLSCSPISGHRSVSWYQQTPGQGLQFLFEYFSETQRNKGNFPGRFSGRQFSNSRSEMNVSTLELGDSALYLCASSLGVTEAFFGQGTRLTVV.

This clonotype was recorded many times. CDR3 DNA: TGTGCCAGCAGCTCCTTGAGGGGGCAGGGCGGGGAGCTGTTTTTT. It yields the protein CASSSLRGQGGELFF. The rearrangement links TRBV11-2 to TRBJ2-2, with 7 bases that match TRBD1. Germline V gene lookup returns CDR1 SGHAT and CDR2 FQNNGV. The junction had 9 bases not matched to a gene; V was cut back by 4 bases and J by 7 bases. This CDR3 is 15 amino acids long.